This is a list of T cell receptor beta chains from one sample in a study of blood T cell repertoires in COVID-19. This table comes from immunoSEQ multiplex PCR, and its TCRdb copy is limited to in-frame clones, with some not included. Among more than 150,000 clones listed, about 90% were seen once. What was sequenced was peripheral blood. The source is a man in his fifties with acute or convalescent COVID-19. The CDR3 runs from the conserved cysteine through the conserved F or W. Clone size is shown for a subset of rows, as once, few, many or a class of expanded clone.

cdr3_length clone_size j_call v_call cdr3_aa
13 - TRBJ2-7 TRBV6-6 CASSPLTEYEQYF
16 - TRBJ2-2 TRBV9 CASSASGSSYTGELFF
14 - TRBJ2-5 TRBV6-5 CASSGTSGGGTQYF
16 - TRBJ1-3 TRBV4-3 CASSQDSKGAGNTIYF
15 once TRBJ2-5 TRBV7-9 CASSLVTGGKETQYF
14 - TRBJ1-4 TRBV5-4 CASSLGGFNEKLFF
15 - TRBJ1-5 TRBV19 CASSMQTRSNQPQHF
17 - TRBJ2-5 TRBV6-6 CASSPQFHWGGVETQYF
15 - TRBJ2-4 TRBV4-3 CASSQDLQRDYIQYF
15 - TRBJ2-2 TRBV10-3 CAISGGSPYTGELFF
13 - TRBJ2-7 TRBV27 CASRGQGADEQYF
15 - TRBJ2-2 TRBV5-4 CASSRGTGNTGELFF
15 - TRBJ2-7 TRBV4-2 CASSPVGTGIDEQYF
15 - TRBJ2-5 TRBV11-1 CASSQKEGARETQYF
16 - TRBJ1-6 TRBV7-9 CASSLSGSSYNSPLHF
17 - TRBJ1-1 TRBV6-2/TRBV6-3 CASSPGWRDRGLTEAFF
14 - TRBJ2-7 TRBV7-2 CASSLGTSGRGQYF
13 - TRBJ2-3 TRBV11-2 CASSLTSWHTQYF
15 - TRBJ2-1 TRBV4-2 CASSKTGGGRYEQFF
18 - TRBJ1-6 TRBV28 CASSSRSGTVGRNSPLHF
15 - TRBJ2-3 TRBV1 CTSSRARGSTDTQYF
15 - TRBJ2-5 TRBV11-2 CASSLDLSYQETQYF
13 - TRBJ2-1 TRBV7-7 CASSLDRVGEQFF
14 once TRBJ2-2 TRBV6-5 CASCKGTWGGELFF
15 - TRBJ2-3 TRBV7-2 CASSFGVDFTDTQYF